These T cell receptor beta chains were read from a single sample in a study of blood T cell repertoires in COVID-19. Libraries were prepared by immunoSEQ multiplex PCR; TCRdb keeps only in-frame clonotypes and omits some of them. The repertoire holds about 160,000 clones, with around 84% as singletons. The specimen sequenced was PBMCs or T cells enriched from blood (not recorded which). These receptor sequences come from a man aged 35 to 55 who had recovered from COVID-19. The CDR3 runs from the conserved cysteine through the conserved F or W. D genes are given only for firm matches. Where a row states a size, it is once, few, many or the class of an expanded clone; other rows omit it.

V gene,J gene,D gene,clone size,CDR3 protein,CDR3 DNA
TRBV27,TRBJ1-1,TRBD1,-,CASSLYTGGMNTEAFF,TGTGCCAGCAGTTTATACACAGGGGGCATGAACACTGAAGCTTTCTTT
TRBV6-5,TRBJ2-6,TRBD1,-,CASRGTGAGANVLTF,TGTGCCAGCAGAGGTACAGGGGCTGGGGCCAACGTCCTGACTTTC
TRBV27,TRBJ2-3,TRBD1,-,CASSRETGSTDTQYF,TGTGCCAGCAGCCGCGAGACAGGGTCCACAGATACGCAGTATTTT
TRBV30,TRBJ1-1,-,few,CAWSVNPQGGTEAFF,TGTGCCTGGAGTGTGAATCCACAGGGAGGGACTGAAGCTTTCTTT
TRBV6-5,TRBJ1-1,-,few,CASRKPGQNTEAFF,TGTGCCAGCAGGAAACCGGGACAGAACACTGAAGCTTTCTTT
TRBV9,TRBJ1-1,-,few,CASSVTPSTEAFF,TGTGCCAGCAGCGTAACCCCGAGCACTGAAGCTTTCTTT
TRBV11-2,TRBJ1-6,-,few,CASSFQGLNSPLHF,TGTGCCAGCAGCTTTCAGGGGCTTAATTCACCCCTCCACTTT
TRBV11-2,TRBJ1-4,TRBD1,-,CASSGNRGREKLFF,TGTGCCAGCAGCGGTAACAGGGGGCGCGAAAAACTGTTTTTT
TRBV7-8,TRBJ2-3,TRBD1,-,CASSLVGGSDTQYF,TGTGCCAGCAGCTTAGTAGGGGGCTCAGATACGCAGTATTTT
TRBV4-1,TRBJ1-5,TRBD1,few,CASSDTGGMGNQPQHF,TGCGCCAGCAGCGATACAGGGGGCATGGGCAATCAGCCCCAGCATTTT
TRBV5-1,TRBJ2-5,-,-,CASSLVGGGQQETQYF,TGCGCCAGCAGCTTGGTCGGCGGGGGCCAGCAAGAGACCCAGTACTTC
TRBV5-1,TRBJ1-1,-,-,CASSSNPEANTEAFF,TGCGCCAGCAGCTCCAACCCCGAGGCCAACACTGAAGCTTTCTTT
TRBV6-4,TRBJ2-3,-,few,CASSEGEADTQYF,TGTGCCAGCAGTGAGGGAGAAGCAGATACGCAGTATTTT
TRBV30,TRBJ1-2,-,-,CAWRGRHYGYTF,TGTGCCTGGAGGGGCAGACACTATGGCTACACCTTC
TRBV9,TRBJ2-1,TRBD2,-,CASSPPRIAGGVQFF,TGTGCCAGCAGCCCCCCGAGGATAGCGGGGGGGGTGCAGTTCTTC
TRBV19,TRBJ1-2,-,-,CASSIDQGLGYGYTF,TGTGCCAGTAGTATAGATCAGGGACTTGGCTATGGCTACACCTTC
TRBV19,TRBJ2-1,-,-,CASGYDGYNEQFF,TGTGCCAGCGGGTATGACGGGTACAATGAGCAGTTCTTC
TRBV18,TRBJ2-1,-,once,CASSPGLASSNNEQFF,TGTGCCAGCTCACCTGGTCTCGCTAGCAGTAACAATGAGCAGTTCTTC
TRBV7-7,TRBJ2-2,-,few,CASSSQAGTNTGELFF,TGTGCCAGCAGCTCCCAGGCAGGGACGAACACCGGGGAGCTGTTTTTT
TRBV7-2,TRBJ1-2,-,-,CASSGGQAYGYTF,TGTGCCAGCTCAGGTGGCCAGGCCTATGGCTACACCTTC
TRBV7-3,TRBJ2-2,-,-,CASSLAGPLNTGELFF,TGTGCCAGCAGCTTAGCGGGACCATTGAACACCGGGGAGCTGTTTTTT
TRBV23-1,TRBJ2-4,-,-,CASTSPNKRQYF,TGCGCCAGCACAAGTCCCAACAAGCGTCAGTACTTC
TRBV18,TRBJ2-6,TRBD2,-,CASSPEILAGFSSGANVLTF,TGTGCCAGCTCCCCGGAGATTCTAGCGGGGTTCAGCTCTGGGGCCAACGTCCTGACTTTC
TRBV6-5,TRBJ1-2,-,-,CASSYVAGRGYGYTF,TGTGCCAGCAGTTACGTCGCGGGGAGAGGCTATGGCTACACCTTC
TRBV9,TRBJ2-2,-,-,CASSVPGSTGELFF,TGTGCCAGCAGCGTACCGGGGTCCACCGGGGAGCTGTTTTTT
TRBV21-1,TRBJ1-4,-,once,CASRSGNTGLRTNEKLFF,TGTGCCAGCAGGTCGGGGAATACAGGGTTACGGACTAATGAAAAACTGTTTTTT
TRBV19,TRBJ1-1,-,many,CAAVSLAEAFF,TGTGCCGCAGTAAGTCTAGCTGAAGCTTTCTTT
TRBV3-1/TRBV3-2,TRBJ1-2,-,-,CASSQEEGRYGYTF,TGTGCCAGCAGCCAAGAGGAGGGCAGGTATGGCTACACCTTC
TRBV19,TRBJ1-4,TRBD1,-,CASSETGVTLEKLFF,TGTGCCAGTAGCGAGACAGGGGTTACGTTGGAAAAACTGTTTTTT
TRBV11-2,TRBJ2-1,TRBD1,-,CASSLGDRGRKNNEQFF,TGTGCCAGCAGCTTGGGGGACAGGGGGCGTAAGAACAATGAGCAGTTCTTC
TRBV9,TRBJ2-7,TRBD2,-,CASSPGLGLGEQYF,TGTGCCAGCAGCCCCGGACTAGGGCTGGGCGAGCAGTACTTC
TRBV7-2,TRBJ2-2,TRBD2,few,CASSTRTSAIPNTGELFF,TGTGCCAGCAGCACCCGGACTAGCGCGATTCCGAACACCGGGGAGCTGTTTTTT
TRBV28,TRBJ2-1,TRBD2,-,CASSFALAGTYNEQFF,TGTGCCAGCAGTTTTGCCCTAGCGGGCACCTACAATGAGCAGTTCTTC
TRBV18,TRBJ1-6,-,few,CASSGPNSPLHF,TGTGCCAGCTCAGGCCCGAATTCACCCCTCCACTTT
TRBV6-5,TRBJ2-7,-,-,CASQAHEQYF,TGTGCCAGCCAGGCCCACGAGCAGTACTTC
TRBV5-1,TRBJ2-2,-,-,CASSPPGGNTGELFF,TGCGCCAGCAGCCCCCCTGGAGGGAACACCGGGGAGCTGTTTTTT
TRBV2,TRBJ1-1,-,-,CASKAGFEAFF,TGTGCCAGCAAAGCGGGCTTTGAAGCTTTCTTT
TRBV3-1/TRBV3-2,TRBJ2-5,TRBD2,-,CASSQDLNLPSGEDQETQYF,TGTGCCAGCAGCCAAGATCTGAATCTCCCTAGCGGGGAAGACCAAGAGACCCAGTACTTC
TRBV5-4,TRBJ2-3,TRBD2,-,CASSLGTSGYTDTQYF,TGTGCCAGCAGCTTGGGGACTAGCGGGTACACAGATACGCAGTATTTT
TRBV10-1,TRBJ2-3,-,-,CASSGRGVGTDTQYF,TGCGCCAGCAGTGGAAGGGGCGTCGGCACAGATACGCAGTATTTT
TRBV28,TRBJ2-1,TRBD2,-,CASTGAAGGYNEQFF,TGTGCCAGCACGGGTGCAGCGGGGGGGTACAATGAGCAGTTCTTC
TRBV2,TRBJ2-3,TRBD2,-,CASSDPLAGDSDTQYF,TGTGCCAGCAGTGATCCGCTAGCGGGGGATTCCGATACGCAGTATTTT
TRBV3-1/TRBV3-2,TRBJ2-3,TRBD2,few,CASSQGTSGGATQYF,TGTGCCAGCAGCCAAGGGACTAGCGGGGGGGCTACGCAGTATTTT